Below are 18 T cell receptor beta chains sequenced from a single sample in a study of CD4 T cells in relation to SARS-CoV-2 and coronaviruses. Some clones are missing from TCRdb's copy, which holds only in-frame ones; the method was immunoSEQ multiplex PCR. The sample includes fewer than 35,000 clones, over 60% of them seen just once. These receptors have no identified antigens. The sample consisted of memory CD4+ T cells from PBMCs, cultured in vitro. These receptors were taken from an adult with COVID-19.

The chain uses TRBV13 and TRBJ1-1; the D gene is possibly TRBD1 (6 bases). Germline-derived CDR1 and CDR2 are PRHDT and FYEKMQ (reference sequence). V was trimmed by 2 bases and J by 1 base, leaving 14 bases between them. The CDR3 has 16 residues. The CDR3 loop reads CASSLTGTIGNTEAFF. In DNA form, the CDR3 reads TGTGCCAGCAGCTTAACAGGGACCATAGGGAACACTGAAGCTTTCTTT.

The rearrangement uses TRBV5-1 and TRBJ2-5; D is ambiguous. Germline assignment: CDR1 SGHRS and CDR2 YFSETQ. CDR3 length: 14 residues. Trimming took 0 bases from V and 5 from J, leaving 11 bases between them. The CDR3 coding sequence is TGCGCCAGCAGCTTGGCTCTGGACGGGGAGACCCAGTACTTC. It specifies CASSLALDGETQYF.

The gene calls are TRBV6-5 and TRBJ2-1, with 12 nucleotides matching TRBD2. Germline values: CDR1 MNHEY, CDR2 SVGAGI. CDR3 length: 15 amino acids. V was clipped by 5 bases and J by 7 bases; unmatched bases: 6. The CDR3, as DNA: TGTGCCAGCAGTCGAGGACTAGCGGGACGAAATGAGCAGTTCTTC. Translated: CASSRGLAGRNEQFF.

The CDR3, as DNA: TGTGCCAGCAGCTTGAGTCGGGGGTACACAGATACGCAGTATTTT. Its protein product is CASSLSRGYTDTQYF. The chain employs TRBV5-4 and TRBJ2-3, with TRBD2 as a possible D gene (6 bases). CDR3 length: 15 amino acids. Germline-derived CDR1 and CDR2 are SGHNT and YYREEE (reference sequence). V was trimmed by 1 base and J by 2 bases, leaving 11 bases between them.

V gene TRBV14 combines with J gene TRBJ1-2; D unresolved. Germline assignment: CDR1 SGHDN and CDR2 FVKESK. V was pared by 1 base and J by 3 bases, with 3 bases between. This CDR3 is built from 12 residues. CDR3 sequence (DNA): TGTGCCAGCAGCCAAGGGGACTATGGCTACACCTTC. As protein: CASSQGDYGYTF.

The CDR3: CASSLSSGGNYNEQFF. CDR3 DNA sequence: TGTGCCAGCAGCTTATCTAGCGGGGGAAATTACAATGAGCAGTTCTTC. The chain recombines TRBV7-2 with TRBJ2-1; 10 nucleotides match TRBD2. CDR1 is SGHTA, CDR2 FQGNSA, per germline. V was pared by 2 bases and J by 4 bases, with 5 bases of the junction left unmatched. The CDR3 is 16 amino acids.

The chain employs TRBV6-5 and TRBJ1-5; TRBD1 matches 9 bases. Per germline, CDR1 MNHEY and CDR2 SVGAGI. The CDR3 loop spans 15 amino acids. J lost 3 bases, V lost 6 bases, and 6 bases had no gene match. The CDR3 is CASRAGQGSNQPQHF. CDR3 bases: TGTGCCAGCAGAGCGGGACAGGGCTCCAATCAGCCCCAGCATTTT.

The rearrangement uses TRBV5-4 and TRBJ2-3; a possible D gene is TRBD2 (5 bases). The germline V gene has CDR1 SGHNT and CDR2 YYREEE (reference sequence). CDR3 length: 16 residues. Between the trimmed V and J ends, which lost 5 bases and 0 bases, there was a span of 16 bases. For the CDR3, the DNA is TGTGCCAGCAGTCCAACGAGCTGGACTAGCACAGATACGCAGTATTTT. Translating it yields CASSPTSWTSTDTQYF.

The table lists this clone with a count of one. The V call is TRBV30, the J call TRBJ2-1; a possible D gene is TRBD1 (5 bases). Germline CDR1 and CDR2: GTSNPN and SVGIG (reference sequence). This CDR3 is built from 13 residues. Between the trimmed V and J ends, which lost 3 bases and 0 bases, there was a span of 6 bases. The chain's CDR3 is CAWRQDSYNEQFF. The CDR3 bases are TGTGCCTGGAGACAGGACTCCTACAATGAGCAGTTCTTC.

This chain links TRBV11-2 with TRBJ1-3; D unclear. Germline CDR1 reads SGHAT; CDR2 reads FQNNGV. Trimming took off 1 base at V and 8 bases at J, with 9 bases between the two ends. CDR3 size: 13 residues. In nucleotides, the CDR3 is TGTGCCAGCAGCTTAGGTCCCCAGTACACCATATATTTT. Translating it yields CASSLGPQYTIYF.

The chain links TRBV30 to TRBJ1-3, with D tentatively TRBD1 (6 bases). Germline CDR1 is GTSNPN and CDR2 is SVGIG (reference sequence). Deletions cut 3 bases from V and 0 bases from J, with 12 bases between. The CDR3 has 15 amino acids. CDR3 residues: CAWRGGGSSGNTIYF. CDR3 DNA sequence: TGTGCCTGGAGGGGAGGGGGGAGCTCTGGAAACACCATATATTTT.

For the CDR3, the DNA is TGTGCCAGCAGCCAAGAAGGCCTAGCAGCCAATGAGCAGTTCTTC. Protein: CASSQEGLAANEQFF. V usage is TRBV4-2 and J usage is TRBJ2-1; D perhaps matches TRBD2 (5 bases). The CDR3 has 15 amino acids. The V gene lost 0 bases and the J gene lost 6 bases, with 12 bases spanning the gap. CDR1 is LGHNA, CDR2 YNFKEQ, per germline.

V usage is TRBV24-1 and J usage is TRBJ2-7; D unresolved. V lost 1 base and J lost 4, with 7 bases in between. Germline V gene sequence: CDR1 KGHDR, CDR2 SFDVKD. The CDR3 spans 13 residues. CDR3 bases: TGTGCCACCAGTGATTTCGGCGGTTACGAGCAGTACTTC. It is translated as CATSDFGGYEQYF.

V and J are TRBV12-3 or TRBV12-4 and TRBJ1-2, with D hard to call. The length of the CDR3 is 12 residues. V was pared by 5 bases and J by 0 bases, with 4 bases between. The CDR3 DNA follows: TGTGCCAGCAGTAATTCTAACTATGGCTACACCTTC. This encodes CASSNSNYGYTF.

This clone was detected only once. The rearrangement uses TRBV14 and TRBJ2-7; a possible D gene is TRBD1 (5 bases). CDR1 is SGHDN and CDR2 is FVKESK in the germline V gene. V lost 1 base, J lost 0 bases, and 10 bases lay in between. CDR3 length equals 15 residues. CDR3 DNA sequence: TGTGCCAGCAGCCAAGGCACAGGCTTCTCCTACGAGCAGTACTTC. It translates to CASSQGTGFSYEQYF.

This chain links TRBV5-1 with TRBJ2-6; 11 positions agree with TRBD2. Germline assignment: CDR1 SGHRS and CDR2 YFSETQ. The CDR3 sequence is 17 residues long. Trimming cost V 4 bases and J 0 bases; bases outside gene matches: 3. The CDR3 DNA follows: TGCGCCAGCAGCGGGACTAGCGGTTTCTCTGGGGCCAACGTCCTGACTTTC. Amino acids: CASSGTSGFSGANVLTF.

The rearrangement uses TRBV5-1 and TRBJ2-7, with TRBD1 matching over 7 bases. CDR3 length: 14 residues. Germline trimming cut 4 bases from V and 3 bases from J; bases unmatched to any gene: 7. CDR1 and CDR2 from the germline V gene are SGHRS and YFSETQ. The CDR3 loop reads CASSPSGQFYEQYF. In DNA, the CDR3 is TGCGCCAGCAGCCCCTCGGGACAGTTCTACGAGCAGTACTTC.

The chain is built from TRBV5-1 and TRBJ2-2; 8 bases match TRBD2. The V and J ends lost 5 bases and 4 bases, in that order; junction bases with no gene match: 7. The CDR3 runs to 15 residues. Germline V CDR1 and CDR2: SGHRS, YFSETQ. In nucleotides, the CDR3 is TGCGCCAGCAGGGAGGAGGCGGGAGGCACCGGGGAGCTGTTTTTT. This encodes CASREEAGGTGELFF.